The sequence of this T cell receptor (beta chain) was determined in a study of cytomegalovirus exposure and HLA in healthy donors. This CDR3 has 16 amino acids. Amplification used 60 Vbeta primers and 13 Jbeta primers. The table came from immunoSEQ multiplex PCR; TCRdb's copy has only in-frame clones and leaves some out. This table has 100,000 or so clones, under 80% appearing once. The V gene is TRBV21-1, the J gene TRBJ1-6; no check of the table's D call, TRBD1, against the DNA was made. TRBV21-1 is termed a pseudogene. The receptor was isolated from a man aged 40-49 years in good health and CMV-seronegative. Sequenced material: PBMCs. The CDR3 loop is CASRSGTPRNNSPLHF. CDR3 coding DNA: TGTGCCAGCAGGTCCGGGACACCCCGAAATAATTCACCCCTCCACTTT.